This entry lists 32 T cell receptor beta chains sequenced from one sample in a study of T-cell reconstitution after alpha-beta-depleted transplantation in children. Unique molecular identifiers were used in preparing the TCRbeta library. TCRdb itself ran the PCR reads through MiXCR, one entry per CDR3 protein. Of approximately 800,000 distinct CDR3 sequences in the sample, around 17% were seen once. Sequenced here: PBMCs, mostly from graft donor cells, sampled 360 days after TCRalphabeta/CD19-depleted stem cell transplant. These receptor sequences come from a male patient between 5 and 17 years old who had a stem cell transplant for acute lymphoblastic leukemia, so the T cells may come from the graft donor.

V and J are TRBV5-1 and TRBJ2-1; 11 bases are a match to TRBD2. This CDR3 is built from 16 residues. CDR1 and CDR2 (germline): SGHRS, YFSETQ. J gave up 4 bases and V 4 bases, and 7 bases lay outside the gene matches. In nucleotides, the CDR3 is TGCGCCAGCAGCGCCAGACTAGCGGGACCATACAATGAGCAGTTCTTC. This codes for CASSARLAGPYNEQFF. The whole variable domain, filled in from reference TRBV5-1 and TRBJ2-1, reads KAGVTQTPRYLIKTRGQQVTLSCSPISGHRSVSWYQQTPGQGLQFLFEYFSETQRNKGNFPGRFSGRQFSNSRSEMNVSTLELGDSALYLCASSARLAGPYNEQFFGPGTRLTVL.

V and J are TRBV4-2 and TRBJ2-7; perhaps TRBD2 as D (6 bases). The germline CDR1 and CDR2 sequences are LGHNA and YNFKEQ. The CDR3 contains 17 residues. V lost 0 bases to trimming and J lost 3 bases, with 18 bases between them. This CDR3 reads CASSQDSWRGASYEQYF. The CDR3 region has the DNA TGTGCCAGCAGCCAAGATAGTTGGAGGGGCGCGAGCTACGAGCAGTACTTC.

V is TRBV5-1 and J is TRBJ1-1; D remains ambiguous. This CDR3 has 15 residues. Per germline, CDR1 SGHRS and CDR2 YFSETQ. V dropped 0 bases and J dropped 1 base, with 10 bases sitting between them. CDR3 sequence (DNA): TGCGCCAGCAGCTTGGGCTTCCCGGCGAACACTGAAGCTTTCTTT. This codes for CASSLGFPANTEAFF.

Written as DNA, the CDR3 is TGCGCCAGCAGCTTGAAAACTCCAGGGGATGAGCAGTTCTTC. Amino acids: CASSLKTPGDEQFF. J is TRBJ2-1 and V is TRBV5-1, with D possibly being TRBD1 (6 bases). The CDR3 is 14 amino acids. Deletions cut 1 base from V and 8 bases from J, with 13 bases between. The germline V gene has CDR1 SGHRS and CDR2 YFSETQ.

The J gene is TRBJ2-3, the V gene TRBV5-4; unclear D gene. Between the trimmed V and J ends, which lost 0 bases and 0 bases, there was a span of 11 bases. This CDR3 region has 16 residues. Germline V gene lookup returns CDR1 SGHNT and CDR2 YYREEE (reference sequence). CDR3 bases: TGTGCCAGCAGCTTGGGAGATCTTTCTAGCACAGATACGCAGTATTTT. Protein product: CASSLGDLSSTDTQYF.

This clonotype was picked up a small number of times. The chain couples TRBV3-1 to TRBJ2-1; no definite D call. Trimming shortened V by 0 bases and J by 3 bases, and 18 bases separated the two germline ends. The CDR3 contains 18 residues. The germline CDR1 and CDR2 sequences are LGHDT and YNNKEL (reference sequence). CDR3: CASSQDQTPEWHYNEQFF. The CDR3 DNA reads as TGTGCCAGCAGCCAAGACCAGACCCCCGAGTGGCACTACAATGAGCAGTTCTTC.

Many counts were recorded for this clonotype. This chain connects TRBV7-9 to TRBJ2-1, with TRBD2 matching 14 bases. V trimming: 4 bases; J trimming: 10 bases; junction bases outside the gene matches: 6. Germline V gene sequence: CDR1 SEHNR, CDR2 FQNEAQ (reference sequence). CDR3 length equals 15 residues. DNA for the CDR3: TGTGCCAGCAGCTCGGGGACTAGCGGGAGTTGGGAGCAGTTCTTC. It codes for CASSSGTSGSWEQFF. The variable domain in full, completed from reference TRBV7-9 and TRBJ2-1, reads DTGVSQNPRHKITKRGQNVTFRCDPISEHNRLYWYRQTLGQGPEFLTYFQNEAQLEKSRLLSDRFSAERPKGSFSTLEIQRTEQGDSAMYLCASSSGTSGSWEQFFGPGTRLTVL.

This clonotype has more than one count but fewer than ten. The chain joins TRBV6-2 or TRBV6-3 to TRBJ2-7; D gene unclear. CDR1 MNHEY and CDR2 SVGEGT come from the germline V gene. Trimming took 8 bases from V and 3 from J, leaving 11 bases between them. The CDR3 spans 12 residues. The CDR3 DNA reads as TGTGCCAGCGCAGGTTACCTCTACGAGCAGTACTTC. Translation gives CASAGYLYEQYF.

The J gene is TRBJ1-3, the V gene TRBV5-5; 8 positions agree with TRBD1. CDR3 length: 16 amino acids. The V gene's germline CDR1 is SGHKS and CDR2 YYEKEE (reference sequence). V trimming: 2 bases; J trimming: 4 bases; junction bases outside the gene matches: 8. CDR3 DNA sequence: TGTGCCAGCAGCTTAGGACAGGGAGTCCCCGGAAACACCATATATTTT. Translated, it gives CASSLGQGVPGNTIYF.

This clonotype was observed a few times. The CDR3 reads CASSDLWGLLSDTQYF. Here the CDR3 DNA reads TGTGCCAGCAGCGACTTGTGGGGACTTCTCTCAGATACGCAGTATTTT. This chain connects TRBV5-5 to TRBJ2-3, with D possibly TRBD2 on 6 matching bases. The length of the CDR3 is 16 residues. CDR1 is SGHKS, CDR2 YYEKEE, per germline (reference sequence). Trimming shortened V by 4 bases and J by 4 bases, and 19 bases separated the two germline ends.

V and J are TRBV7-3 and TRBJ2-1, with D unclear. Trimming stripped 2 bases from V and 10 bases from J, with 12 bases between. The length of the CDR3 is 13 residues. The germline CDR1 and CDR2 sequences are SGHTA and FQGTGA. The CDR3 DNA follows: TGTGCCAGCAGCTTAGGGCAGGAGCACGAGCAGTTCTTC. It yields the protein CASSLGQEHEQFF.

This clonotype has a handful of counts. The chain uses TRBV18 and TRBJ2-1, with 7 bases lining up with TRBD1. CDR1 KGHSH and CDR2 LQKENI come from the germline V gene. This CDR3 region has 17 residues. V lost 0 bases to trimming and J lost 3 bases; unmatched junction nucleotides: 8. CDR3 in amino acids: CASSPPSSRGIYNEQFF. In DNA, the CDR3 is TGTGCCAGCTCACCACCTAGCAGCAGGGGGATCTACAATGAGCAGTTCTTC.

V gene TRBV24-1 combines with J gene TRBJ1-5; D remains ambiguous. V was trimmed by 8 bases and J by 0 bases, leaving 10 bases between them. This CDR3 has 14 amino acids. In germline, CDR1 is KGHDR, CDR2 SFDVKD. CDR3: CATNTLYSNQPQHF. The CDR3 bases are TGTGCCACCAACACTCTGTATAGCAATCAGCCCCAGCATTTT.

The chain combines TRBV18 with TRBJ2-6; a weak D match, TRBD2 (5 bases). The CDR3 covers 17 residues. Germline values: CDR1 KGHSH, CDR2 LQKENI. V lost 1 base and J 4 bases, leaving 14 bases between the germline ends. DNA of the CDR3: TGTGCCAGCTCACCACGAGGGTTTAAATCGGGGGCCAACGTCCTGACTTTC. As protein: CASSPRGFKSGANVLTF.

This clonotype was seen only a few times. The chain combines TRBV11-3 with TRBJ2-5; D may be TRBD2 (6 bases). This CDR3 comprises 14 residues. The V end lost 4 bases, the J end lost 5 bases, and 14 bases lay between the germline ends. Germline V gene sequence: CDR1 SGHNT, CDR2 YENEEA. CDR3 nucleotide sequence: TGTGCCAGCAGCTCCAAGGCGGAGGGTGAGACCCAGTACTTC. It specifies CASSSKAEGETQYF.

DNA of the CDR3: TGTGCCAGCAGCGTGAGTCTGAACACTGAAGCTTTCTTT. Its translation is CASSVSLNTEAFF. The V gene is TRBV9, the J gene TRBJ1-1; D remains ambiguous. The CDR3 is 13 amino acids. Trimming stripped 2 bases from V and 0 bases from J, with 5 bases between. From germline, CDR1 is SGDLS and CDR2 YYNGEE.

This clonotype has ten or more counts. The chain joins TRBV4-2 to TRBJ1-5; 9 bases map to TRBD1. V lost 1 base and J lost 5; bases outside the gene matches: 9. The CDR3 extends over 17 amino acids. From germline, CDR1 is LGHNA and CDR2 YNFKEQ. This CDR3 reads CASSQVEWDREDQPQHF. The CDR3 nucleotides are TGTGCCAGCAGCCAAGTGGAGTGGGACAGGGAAGATCAGCCCCAGCATTTT.

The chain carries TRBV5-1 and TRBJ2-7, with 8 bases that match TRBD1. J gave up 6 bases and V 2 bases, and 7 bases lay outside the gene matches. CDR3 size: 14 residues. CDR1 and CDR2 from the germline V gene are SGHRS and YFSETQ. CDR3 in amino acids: CASSFQSTGAEQYF. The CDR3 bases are TGCGCCAGCAGCTTCCAATCGACAGGGGCCGAGCAGTACTTC.

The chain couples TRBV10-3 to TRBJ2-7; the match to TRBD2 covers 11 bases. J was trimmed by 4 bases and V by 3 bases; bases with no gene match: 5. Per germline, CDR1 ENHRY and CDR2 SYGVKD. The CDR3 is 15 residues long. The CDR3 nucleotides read TGTGCCATCAGTGATACTAGCGGGAGTTTATACGAGCAGTACTTC. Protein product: CAISDTSGSLYEQYF.

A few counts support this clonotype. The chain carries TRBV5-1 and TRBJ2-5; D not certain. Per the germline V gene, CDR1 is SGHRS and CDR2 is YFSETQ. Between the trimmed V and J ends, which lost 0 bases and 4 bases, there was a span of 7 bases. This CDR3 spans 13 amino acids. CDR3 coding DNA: TGCGCCAGCAGCTTGGAGTGGGGAGAGACCCAGTACTTC. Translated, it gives CASSLEWGETQYF.

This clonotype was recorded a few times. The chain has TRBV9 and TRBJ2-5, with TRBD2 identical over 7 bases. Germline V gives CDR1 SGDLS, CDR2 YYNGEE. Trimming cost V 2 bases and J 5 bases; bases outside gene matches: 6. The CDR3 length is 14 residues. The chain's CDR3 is CASSVRGELETQYF. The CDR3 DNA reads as TGTGCCAGCAGCGTTCGGGGGGAACTGGAGACCCAGTACTTC.

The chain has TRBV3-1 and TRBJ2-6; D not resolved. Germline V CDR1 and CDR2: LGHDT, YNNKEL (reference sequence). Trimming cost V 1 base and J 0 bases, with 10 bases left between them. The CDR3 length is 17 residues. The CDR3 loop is CASSQGIGLSGANVLTF. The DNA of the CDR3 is TGTGCCAGCAGCCAAGGGATAGGCCTCTCTGGGGCCAACGTCCTGACTTTC.

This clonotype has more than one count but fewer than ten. The DNA for the CDR3 is TGCGCCAGCAGCCAAGTATACAGGGAGTCCTACGAGCAGTACTTC. Translating it yields CASSQVYRESYEQYF. V usage is TRBV4-1 and J usage is TRBJ2-7; a possible D gene is TRBD1 (6 bases). CDR3 length equals 15 residues. Germline V gene sequence: CDR1 MGHRA, CDR2 YSYEKL. V dropped 1 base and J dropped 1 base, with 11 bases sitting between them.

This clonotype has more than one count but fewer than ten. The CDR3 loop is CASSLDWGRGTEAFF. Written as DNA, the CDR3 is TGTGCCAGCAGCTTAGACTGGGGGCGAGGCACTGAAGCTTTCTTT. This chain uses TRBV7-9 with TRBJ1-1; D might be TRBD1 (6 bases). Germline values: CDR1 SEHNR, CDR2 FQNEAQ (reference sequence). V gave up 1 base and J gave up 4 bases, with 13 bases separating them. The length of the CDR3 is 15 residues.

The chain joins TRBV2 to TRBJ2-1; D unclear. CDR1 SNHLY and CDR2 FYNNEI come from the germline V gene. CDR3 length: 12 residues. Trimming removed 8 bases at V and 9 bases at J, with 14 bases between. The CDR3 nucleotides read TGTGCCAGCGGAACATCAGGTAGTGAGCAGTTCTTC. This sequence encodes CASGTSGSEQFF.

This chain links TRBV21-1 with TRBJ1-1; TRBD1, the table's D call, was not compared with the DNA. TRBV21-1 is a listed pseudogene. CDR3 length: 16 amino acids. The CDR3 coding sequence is TGTGCCAGCAGCAAACCTTCAGGGGGCGCGGGCACTGAAGCTTTCTTT. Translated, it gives CASSKPSGGAGTEAFF.

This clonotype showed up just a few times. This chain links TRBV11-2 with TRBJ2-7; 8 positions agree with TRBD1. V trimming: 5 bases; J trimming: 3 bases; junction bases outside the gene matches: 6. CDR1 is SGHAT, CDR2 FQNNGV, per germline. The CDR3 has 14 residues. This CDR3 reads CASSPRQGIYEQYF. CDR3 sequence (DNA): TGTGCCAGCAGCCCCCGACAGGGGATCTACGAGCAGTACTTC.

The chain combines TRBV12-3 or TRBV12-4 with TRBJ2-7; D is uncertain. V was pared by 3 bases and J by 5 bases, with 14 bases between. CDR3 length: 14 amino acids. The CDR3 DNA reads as TGTGCCAGCAGTTTTTGGATAGAGTCCCACGAGCAGTACTTC. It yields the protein CASSFWIESHEQYF.

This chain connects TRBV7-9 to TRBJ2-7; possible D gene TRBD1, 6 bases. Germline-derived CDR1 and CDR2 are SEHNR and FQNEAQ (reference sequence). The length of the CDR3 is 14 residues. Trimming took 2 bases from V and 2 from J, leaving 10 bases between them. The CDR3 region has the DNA TGTGCCAGCAGCTTAAACAGGGACGCCTACGAGCAGTACTTC. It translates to CASSLNRDAYEQYF.

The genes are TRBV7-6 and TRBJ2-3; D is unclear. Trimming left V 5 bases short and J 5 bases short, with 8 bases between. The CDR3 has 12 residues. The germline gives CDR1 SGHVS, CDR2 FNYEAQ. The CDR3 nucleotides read TGTGCCAGCAGCACACCTCGAGATACGCAGTATTTT. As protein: CASSTPRDTQYF.

CDR3 loop: CASSSWDRATYEQYF. Written as DNA, the CDR3 is TGTGCCAGCAGCTCCTGGGACAGGGCGACCTACGAGCAGTACTTC. V usage is TRBV7-9 and J usage is TRBJ2-7; 9 bases agree with TRBD1. Germline V gene sequence: CDR1 SEHNR, CDR2 FQNEAQ (reference sequence). The CDR3 totals 15 residues. The V segment lost 4 bases and the J segment 2 bases; nucleotides outside the gene matches: 6.

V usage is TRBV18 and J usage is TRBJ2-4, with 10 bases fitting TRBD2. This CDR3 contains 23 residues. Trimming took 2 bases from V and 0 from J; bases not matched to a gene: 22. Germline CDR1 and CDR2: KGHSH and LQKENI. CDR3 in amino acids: CASSPDRYHAGLAGVLAKNIQYF. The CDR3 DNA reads TGTGCCAGCTCACCAGACCGATACCACGCTGGGCTAGCGGGGGTATTAGCCAAAAACATTCAGTACTTC. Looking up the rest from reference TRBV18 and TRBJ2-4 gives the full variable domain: NAGVMQNPRHLVRRRGQEARLRCSPMKGHSHVYWYRQLPEEGLKFMVYLQKENIIDESGMPKERFSAEFPKEGPSILRIQQVVRGDSAAYFCASSPDRYHAGLAGVLAKNIQYFGAGTRLSVL.